Included here is one T cell receptor (beta chain) sequence, with context. The antigen it binds to is not known. Per-nucleotide qualities are absent, and no much larger clonotype sits a single base away. The sample belongs to a study of PD-1 blockade in mismatch repair-deficient tumors (dated by TCRdb to about 2017). A note on the overall study: Between late 2013 and September 2016, the trial enrolled around 86 consecutive patients with approximately 13 mismatch repair-deficient cancer types, every one of whom had been previously treated and was progressing. Tumor-associated T cell clones were tracked in the peripheral blood of patients responding to PD-1 blockade by deep sequencing of TCR CDR3 regions. General study outcomes and caveats: Three of seven peptides elicited clonal expansion, yielding about 140 unique blood TCRs, seven also found in tumor; all positive peptides derived from frameshift mutations. Tumor-resident clones, often undetectable in blood before treatment, expanded rapidly after pembrolizumab and then contracted, generally before radiologic responses.

Library preparation used the immunoSEQ multiplex PCR assay. In the source study's methods: A clone was defined as neoantigen-specific if the clone expanded significantly to the relevant peptide but showed no significant expansion to any other peptide tested. TCRdb carries this immuneACCESS record with in-frame sequences only. Its versions omit some clonotypes, under half of them owing to an unresolved V gene in the studies checked, with the rest unexplained. The V and J calls and clone size are taken from that table; D and trimming were inferred from the DNA. For this sample there are 10,000 or so clones; under 95% appear just once. The ten largest account for around 9.7% of the sample. The label giving this sample's time point can be read as: roughly 10-day in vitro stimulation with candidate neoantigen peptide 3. Mismatch repair deficiency in every enrolled patient was established by polymerase chain reaction or immunohistochemistry. Three patients who responded to pembrolizumab therapy underwent TCR sequencing. Each of about 7 ELISpot-reactive candidate neoantigen peptides was used in a 10-day in vitro stimulation prior to TCR sequencing. A control culture without peptide was run identically and served as baseline for clone fold-change calculations. The phase II trial prospectively tested pembrolizumab PD-1 blockade in advanced mismatch repair-deficient cancers regardless of tissue of origin.

This material consisted of cells cultured in vitro, taken from a patient treated with pembrolizumab. The clonotype was recovered from an adult with mismatch repair-deficient cancer.

The nucleotide sequence is given as TGTGCCAGCAGCTTGGGAGGGACTGGAGAGACCCAGTACTTC. Translated, it reads CASSLGGTGETQYF. The chain is made from TRBV5-4 and TRBJ2-5; TRBD2 is possibly the D segment (6 matching bases). As encoded in the germline V gene (reference sequence), CDR1 is SGHNT while CDR2 is YYREEE. From its cysteine to its phenylalanine, the CDR3 spans 14 amino acids. The CDR3 DNA has 42 bases and is translated from base 1. V is cut by 0 bases and J by 4 bases, and the space between the germline ends is 10 bases.